This T cell receptor beta chain comes out of a study of T cell responses to AZD1222 COVID-19 vaccine. Data came from immunoSEQ multiplex PCR; TCRdb stores just in-frame clones and leaves some out. The data show around 170,000 clones, around 90% seen once. A remark on this clone: Its cognate antigen is unknown.

General study points: Repertoires were collected only later (after the peak T cell response had occurred).

Pooling covered second doses at about 4 or about 12 weeks. The CDR3 is 16 amino acids. CDR1 and CDR2 (germline): MGHDK, SYGVNS. V shed 7 bases and J 2 bases; nucleotides not matched to a gene: 10. This sequence was found in an adult who received the AZD1222 COVID-19 vaccine. V usage is TRBV25-1 and J usage is TRBJ2-3, with 9 bases fitting TRBD1. Specimen: peripheral blood, collected 28 days after the second AZD1222 dose. The CDR3 spells CASKRKRTGVTDTQYF. The CDR3 DNA reads as TGTGCCAGCAAACGAAAGAGGACAGGGGTCACAGATACGCAGTATTTT.